This T cell receptor (beta chain) was observed in a study of cytomegalovirus exposure and HLA in healthy donors. For the study at large: Early release data held around 82 million unique TCRs from HLA-typed donors. Study findings and constraints: Follow-up analysis found HLA locus-dependent TCR association rates, highest for DRB1 and lowest for HLA-C. As a later analysis showed, several of the most significant clusters appeared to be linked to common viral pathogens.

Deletions cut 6 bases from V and 0 bases from J, with 17 bases between. This CDR3 comprises 16 residues. Germline CDR1 MDHEN, CDR2 SYDVKM. In the case of this clone: What it binds is not known.

Vbeta (60) and Jbeta (13) primers were used in the PCR. Profiled with immunoSEQ multiplex PCR; TCRdb holds only in-frame clones, not every one. Of about 210,000 clones listed, about 85% are singletons. This receptor was identified in a woman in her forties or fifties in good health and CMV-seropositive. The specimen was PBMCs. The chain links TRBV28 to TRBJ1-2; no reliable D call. DNA for the CDR3: TGTGCCAGCAGCTCATCCGGGGTACCCACTAACTATGGCTACACCTTC. Translating gives CASSSSGVPTNYGYTF.